This entry lists 13 T cell receptor beta chains sequenced from one sample in a study of control samples from healthy donors and cancer patients. Data came from immunoSEQ multiplex PCR; TCRdb stores just in-frame clones and leaves some out. The table has more than 90,000 clones, 85% to 90% seen once. The sequencing sample was made of blood. These receptors originate from a man aged 30-40 years in good health.

This clone was seen a few times. The genes are TRBV4-2 and TRBJ2-2; D gene unclear. V lost 4 bases and J 4 bases, leaving 7 bases between the germline ends. CDR1 and CDR2 (germline): LGHNA, YNFKEQ. The CDR3 contains 13 residues. The CDR3 spells CASSLRITGELFF. The CDR3 DNA reads as TGTGCCAGCAGCCTAAGAATCACCGGGGAGCTGTTTTTT.

The chain recombines TRBV7-2 with TRBJ2-3; 7 bases map to TRBD2. This CDR3 is built from 14 residues. The V gene end was trimmed by 5 bases and the J gene end by 5 bases; junction bases not matched to a gene: 7. CDR1 is SGHTA and CDR2 is FQGNSA in the germline V gene. In nucleotides, the CDR3 is TGTGCCAGCAGCCGGGAGGCTACCTTAGATACGCAGTATTTT. Translated: CASSREATLDTQYF.

The chain is built from TRBV6-4 and TRBJ2-3; 7 nucleotides line up with TRBD2. J gave up 3 bases and V 2 bases, and 8 bases lay outside the gene matches. CDR3 length equals 16 residues. Germline V gene sequence: CDR1 MRHNA, CDR2 SNTAGT. The CDR3 DNA follows: TGTGCCAGCAGTGACGAATCTGGCGGGGGAACAGATACGCAGTATTTT. It encodes CASSDESGGGTDTQYF.

This clone was seen only a few times. The rearrangement links TRBV30 to TRBJ2-7; unclear D gene. The V end lost 2 bases, the J end lost 3 bases, and 11 bases lay between the germline ends. The CDR3 totals 13 residues. Germline V gene data show CDR1 as GTSNPN and CDR2 as SVGIG (reference sequence). The CDR3 is CAWSTSLYYEQYV. In DNA form, the CDR3 reads TGTGCCTGGAGTACCAGTCTCTACTACGAGCAGTACGTC.

CDR3 nucleotides: TGTGCCAGCAGTTTTCGAGGGAGGGCCCGGGCCGGGGAGCTGTTTTTT. Translated: CASSFRGRARAGELFF. This chain joins TRBV28 and TRBJ2-2; 7 bases line up with TRBD2. This CDR3 contains 16 residues. J lost 6 bases, V lost 3 bases, and 10 bases had no gene match. Germline CDR1 and CDR2: MDHEN and SYDVKM.

The gene calls are TRBV5-1 and TRBJ1-2, with a weak D call TRBD1 (6 bases). V was trimmed by 7 bases and J by 2 bases, leaving 15 bases between them. This CDR3 comprises 14 residues. In germline, CDR1 is SGHRS, CDR2 YFSETQ. The CDR3 DNA reads TGCGCCAGCCGGGGGGGGGCGAGCAACTATGGCTACACCTTC. Its translation: CASRGGASNYGYTF.

This chain uses TRBV19 with TRBJ2-1; D is ambiguous. CDR3 length equals 15 residues. Trimming left V 1 base short and J 7 bases short, with 14 bases between. The V gene's germline CDR1 is LNHDA and CDR2 SQIVND (reference sequence). The CDR3 loop is CASSIGQILVNEQFF. In DNA form, the CDR3 reads TGTGCCAGTAGTATAGGCCAGATTCTGGTTAATGAGCAGTTCTTC.

V and J are TRBV10-1 and TRBJ2-3, with D unclear. V gave up 7 bases and J gave up 0 bases, with 8 bases separating them. The CDR3 consists of 13 residues. Germline V gene sequence: CDR1 WNHNN, CDR2 SYGVQD (reference sequence). As DNA, the CDR3 is TGCGCCAGCAACTCAGCTAGCACAGATACGCAGTATTTT. It yields the protein CASNSASTDTQYF.

This clone appeared once. V and J are TRBV27 and TRBJ1-5, with TRBD1 matching 7 bases. J was trimmed by 4 bases and V by 10 bases; bases with no gene match: 22. Germline V gene lookup returns CDR1 MNHEY and CDR2 SMNVEV (reference sequence). This CDR3 contains 18 residues. CDR3 loop: CANLAGDRHSIWNQPQHF. In nucleotides, the CDR3 is TGTGCCAACCTTGCCGGGGACAGACATTCCATTTGGAATCAGCCCCAGCATTTT.

The CDR3 is CASSVGEGAVQPQHF. The CDR3 nucleotides are TGTGCCAGCAGCGTGGGCGAAGGCGCGGTGCAGCCCCAGCATTTT. The chain uses TRBV9 and TRBJ1-5; no clear D. This CDR3 is built from 15 residues. Germline V gives CDR1 SGDLS, CDR2 YYNGEE. Trimming removed 2 bases at V and 7 bases at J, with 16 bases between.

This clone was seen a single time. This chain joins TRBV5-6 and TRBJ2-7; TRBD2 matches 7 bases. Germline CDR1 and CDR2: SGHDT and YYEEEE. J lost 5 bases, V lost 4 bases, and 12 bases had no gene match. The CDR3 sequence is 15 residues long. This CDR3 reads CASSRILAGFDEQYV. The DNA of the CDR3 is TGTGCCAGCAGCCGTATTTTAGCGGGTTTCGACGAGCAGTACGTC.

CDR3 amino acids: CASSPFDGNTGELFF. In nucleotides, the CDR3 is TGCGCCAGCAGCCCATTCGACGGTAACACCGGGGAGCTGTTTTTT. The rearrangement links TRBV5-1 to TRBJ2-2; D gene unclear. Per the germline V gene, CDR1 is SGHRS and CDR2 is YFSETQ. The CDR3 length is 15 residues. Trimming pared 4 bases from V and 2 bases from J, leaving 12 bases between.

J is TRBJ1-2 and V is TRBV6-6; D unresolved. V was cut by 7 bases and J by 2 bases, with 5 bases left in between. Germline CDR1 and CDR2: MNHNY and SVGAGI (reference sequence). The length of the CDR3 is 11 residues. CDR3 DNA: TGTGCCAGCAAGGGCAACTATGGCTACACCTTC. Translated: CASKGNYGYTF.